What follows are 15 T cell receptor beta chains derived from one specimen sequenced in a study of molecular identifiers for immune sequencing clone quantification. Using its own MiXCR run on the PCR reads, TCRdb lists one record per CDR3 protein. Of hundreds of thousands of distinct CDR3 sequences listed, about 25% are singletons. Input material: naive CD8+ T cells from blood, with Jurkat cell RNA spiked in. Subset noted: FACS-sorted CD8+CD4-CCR7+CD45RA+ naive T cells. These receptors were obtained from a human donor in good health. Some libraries in this study had Jurkat cell RNA spiked in.

A few counts support this clonotype. V gene TRBV9 combines with J gene TRBJ2-5; a possible D gene is TRBD2 (6 bases). Trimming left V 4 bases short and J 2 bases short, with 18 bases between. CDR1 and CDR2 from the germline V gene are SGDLS and YYNGEE. The CDR3 spans 16 residues. The CDR3 is CASSLAGGETQETQYF. The CDR3 nucleotides read TGTGCCAGCAGCCTCGCTGGAGGGGAAACACAAGAGACCCAGTACTTC.

The chain employs TRBV29-1 and TRBJ2-7; unclear D gene. There are 14 residues in the CDR3. Trimming left V 1 base short and J 9 bases short, with 19 bases between. Germline V gene data show CDR1 as SQVTM and CDR2 as ANQGSEA. DNA of the CDR3: TGCAGCGTTGAAGTAGGGCCGGTTGGAAACGGGCAGTACTTC. This translates into CSVEVGPVGNGQYF.

Regarding this clonotype: This may stem from a read error, because a much larger clone lies one nucleotide away. The rearrangement joins TRBV4-1 to TRBJ2-7, with a weak D call TRBD2 (6 bases). Germline assignment: CDR1 MGHRA and CDR2 YSYEKL. The CDR3 extends over 13 amino acids. This CDR3 reads CAGSQAWGGEQYF. CDR3 DNA sequence: TGCGCCGGCAGCCAAGCGTGGGGAGGCGAGCAGTACTTC.

The gene calls are TRBV28 and TRBJ2-5; 9 bases are a match to TRBD2. Germline values: CDR1 MDHEN, CDR2 SYDVKM. CDR3 length: 16 amino acids. V gave up 1 base and J gave up 1 base; unmatched junction bases: 4. The CDR3 here is CASSLSGSGSQETQYF. DNA of the CDR3: TGTGCCAGCAGTTTATCTGGTAGCGGGAGCCAAGAGACCCAGTACTTC.

The genes are TRBV27 and TRBJ2-7; D ambiguous. V was trimmed by 6 bases and J by 3 bases, leaving 12 bases between them. CDR1 and CDR2 from the germline V gene are MNHEY and SMNVEV (reference sequence). The CDR3 is 13 residues long. CDR3 protein: CASRHYERYEQYF. The CDR3 nucleotides are TGTGCCAGCAGACACTATGAGCGCTACGAGCAGTACTTC.

This clonotype was detected ten times or more. The chain has TRBV12-5 and TRBJ1-5; the match to TRBD1 covers 9 bases. Germline V gene data show CDR1 as LGHNT and CDR2 as FRNRAP. The CDR3 is 20 residues long. Losses at the gene ends were 0 bases for V and 0 bases for J; bases not matched to a gene: 12. The CDR3 loop is CASGLVAGTGIRFSNQPQHF. CDR3 sequence (DNA): TGTGCTAGTGGTTTGGTTGCCGGGACAGGGATCCGATTTAGCAATCAGCCCCAGCATTTT. Complete variable domain (other parts from reference TRBV12-5 and TRBJ1-5): DARVTQTPRHKVTEMGQEVTMRCQPILGHNTVFWYRQTMMQGLELLAYFRNRAPLDDSGMPKDRFSAEMPDATLATLKIQPSEPRDSAVYFCASGLVAGTGIRFSNQPQHFGDGTRLSIL.

This clonotype appeared a few times. J is TRBJ2-1 and V is TRBV29-1; either TRBD1 or TRBD2 may supply D (5 bases each). Germline V lookup: CDR1 SQVTM, CDR2 ANQGSEA. V was clipped by 3 bases and J by 2 bases, with 11 bases between them. The CDR3 extends over 14 amino acids. Here the CDR3 reads CSVDGADTYNEQFF. In nucleotides, the CDR3 is TGCAGCGTTGACGGGGCAGATACCTACAATGAGCAGTTCTTC.

This clonotype appeared many times. This chain uses TRBV7-9 with TRBJ2-3; 10 positions match TRBD2. The CDR3 has 16 residues. Germline trimming cut 4 bases from V and 5 bases from J; bases unmatched to any gene: 9. The germline V gene has CDR1 SEHNR and CDR2 FQNEAQ (reference sequence). CDR3 amino acids: CASSSRTSGPGDTQYF. CDR3 nucleotides: TGTGCCAGCAGCTCCAGGACTAGCGGCCCAGGAGATACGCAGTATTTT.

This clonotype was seen ten or more times. This chain links TRBV7-2 with TRBJ2-2; D gene ambiguous. Germline V gene lookup returns CDR1 SGHTA and CDR2 FQGNSA. V lost 3 bases to trimming and J lost 7 bases, with 9 bases between them. CDR3 size: 13 residues. CDR3 in amino acids: CASSLSGGGELFF. DNA for the CDR3: TGTGCCAGCAGCTTGTCAGGTGGCGGGGAGCTGTTTTTT.

The CDR3 DNA reads as TGTGCCACCTGCACGTCGACAGAACTCAATGAGCAGTTCTTC. It specifies CATCTSTELNEQFF. The chain recombines TRBV19 with TRBJ2-1; weak D call: TRBD1 (5 bases). The CDR3 loop spans 14 amino acids. Per germline, CDR1 LNHDA and CDR2 SQIVND (reference sequence). Between the trimmed V and J ends, which lost 10 bases and 6 bases, there was a span of 19 bases.

In regard to this clonotype: This sequence may be a read error, since a much larger clone differs from it by one base. The chain combines TRBV4-1 with TRBJ2-5, with D uncertain. CDR1 and CDR2 (germline): MGHRA, YSYEKL. This CDR3 has 15 amino acids. Between the trimmed V and J ends, which lost 0 bases and 2 bases, there was a span of 10 bases. CDR3 DNA sequence: TGCGCCAGCAGCCAAGAGGAGTTGGTTCAAGAGACCCAGTACTTC. Translated: CASSQEELVQETQYF.

This chain joins TRBV20-1 and TRBJ2-5; the D call may be TRBD1 or TRBD2 (5 bases each). Trimming removed 0 bases at V and 5 bases at J, with 13 bases between. Germline CDR1 and CDR2: DFQATT and SNEGSKA (reference sequence). This CDR3 has 14 residues. DNA for the CDR3: TGCAGTGCTAGAGAATCCGGGGCAGGGGAGACCCAGTACTTC. It specifies CSARESGAGETQYF.

This clonotype was recorded at least ten times. The V and J genes are TRBV5-5 and TRBJ2-7, with D perhaps being TRBD1 or TRBD2 (5 bases each). Trimming took 1 base from V and 0 from J, leaving 8 bases between them. The CDR3 has 14 residues. Germline values: CDR1 SGHKS, CDR2 YYEKEE (reference sequence). For the CDR3, the DNA is TGTGCCAGCAGCTTGTGGGGACCCTCCTACGAGCAGTACTTC. Residues: CASSLWGPSYEQYF.

This clonotype showed up many times. The chain has TRBV2 and TRBJ1-5; D gene unclear. The V end lost 2 bases, the J end lost 1 base, and 18 bases lay between the germline ends. The CDR3 totals 18 residues. Germline V gives CDR1 SNHLY, CDR2 FYNNEI. The CDR3 DNA reads TGTGCCAGCAGTGAACGAAATGCCCCCGAAAACAGCAATCAGCCCCAGCATTTT. Its protein product is CASSERNAPENSNQPQHF.

Notes on this clonotype: A read error may be the cause here, since a much bigger clone is one base away. The gene calls are TRBV7-6 and TRBJ1-1; TRBD1 aligns across 7 bases. Germline V gives CDR1 SGHVS, CDR2 FNYEAQ. There are 14 residues in the CDR3. The CDR3 DNA reads TGTGCCAGCAGCTCGGGACAGAAGTACACTGTAGCTTTCTTT. Its protein is CASSSGQKYTVAFF.